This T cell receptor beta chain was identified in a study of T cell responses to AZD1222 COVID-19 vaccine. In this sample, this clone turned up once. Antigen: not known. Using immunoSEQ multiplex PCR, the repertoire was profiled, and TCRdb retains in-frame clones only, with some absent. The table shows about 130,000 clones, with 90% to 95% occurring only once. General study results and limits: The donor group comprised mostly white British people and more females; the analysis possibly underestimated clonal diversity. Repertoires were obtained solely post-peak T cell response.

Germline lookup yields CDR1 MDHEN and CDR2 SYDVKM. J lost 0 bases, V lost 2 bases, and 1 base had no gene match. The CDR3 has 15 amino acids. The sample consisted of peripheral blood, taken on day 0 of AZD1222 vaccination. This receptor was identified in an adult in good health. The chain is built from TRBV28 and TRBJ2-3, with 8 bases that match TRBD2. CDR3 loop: CASSLLAGSTDTQYF. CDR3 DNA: TGTGCCAGCAGTTTACTAGCGGGCAGCACAGATACGCAGTATTTT.